One sample yielded the 15 T cell receptor beta chains listed below, sequenced in a study of blood T cell repertoires in COVID-19. The assay was immunoSEQ multiplex PCR, and TCRdb's table has in-frame clones only and misses some. The sample contains under 200,000 clones, 81% of which appear only once. Source material: PBMCs or T cells enriched from blood (not recorded which). The receptors were gathered from a woman between 40 and 50 years old with acute COVID-19.

The chain carries TRBV21-1 and TRBJ2-7; the table names TRBD1, a call not compared with the DNA. TRBV21-1 is termed a pseudogene. The CDR3 covers 15 residues. The CDR3 bases are TGTGCCAGCAGCCCTCTGAGCAGGAATGCCTACGAGCAGTACGTC. Translating it yields CASSPLSRNAYEQYV.

The V gene is TRBV10-3, the J gene TRBJ2-3, with 8 bases identical to TRBD2. This CDR3 is 15 amino acids long. The germline CDR1 and CDR2 sequences are ENHRY and SYGVKD. Trimming cost V 3 bases and J 3 bases; bases outside gene matches: 5. CDR3 DNA: TGTGCCATCAGTGACACTAGCGGATTGACAGATACGCAGTATTTT. It is translated as CAISDTSGLTDTQYF.

The CDR3 region is CASSLEARERLFF. The CDR3 nucleotides are TGCGCCAGCAGCTTGGAAGCCCGGGAACGGCTGTTTTTT. The chain has TRBV5-1 and TRBJ2-2, with D perhaps matching TRBD2 (5 bases). From germline, CDR1 is SGHRS and CDR2 YFSETQ. V lost 0 bases and J 13 bases, leaving 13 bases between the germline ends. CDR3 length: 13 residues.

This clone turned up a few times. The chain joins TRBV11-2 to TRBJ1-1; D remains ambiguous. Germline V CDR1 and CDR2: SGHAT, FQNNGV. The CDR3 contains 14 residues. V was cut by 5 bases and J by 3 bases, with 13 bases left in between. The CDR3 nucleotides read TGTGCCAGCAGCCTACAGACGTCCCACACTGAAGCTTTCTTT. As protein: CASSLQTSHTEAFF.

The gene calls are TRBV13 and TRBJ1-2; D ambiguous. This CDR3 region has 12 residues. Looked up from germline, CDR1 is PRHDT and CDR2 is FYEKMQ (reference sequence). Trimming stripped 1 base from V and 4 bases from J, with 4 bases between. CDR3 DNA sequence: TGTGCCAGCAGCTTAGCCAGCTATGGCTACACCTTC. This codes for CASSLASYGYTF.

The gene calls are TRBV2 and TRBJ2-5; weak D call: TRBD2 (6 bases). The V end lost 3 bases, the J end lost 5 bases, and 16 bases lay between the germline ends. The CDR3 is made up of 15 amino acids. Germline CDR1 and CDR2: SNHLY and FYNNEI. The CDR3 sequence is CASSDGGKTFETQYF. The CDR3 region has the DNA TGTGCCAGCAGTGATGGGGGGAAAACTTTTGAGACCCAGTACTTC.

The chain uses TRBV7-9 and TRBJ1-6; D may be TRBD1 (6 bases). V was trimmed by 5 bases and J by 0 bases, leaving 11 bases between them. This CDR3 contains 16 residues. Germline CDR1 reads SEHNR; CDR2 reads FQNEAQ (reference sequence). The DNA of the CDR3 is TGTGCCAGCAGCCCCGACAGGAGCTCCTATAATTCACCCCTCCACTTT. Amino acid sequence: CASSPDRSSYNSPLHF.

The genes are TRBV5-1 and TRBJ2-5; possibly TRBD1 for D (6 bases). Trimming took off 0 bases at V and 3 bases at J, with 15 bases between the two ends. The germline V gene encodes CDR1 SGHRS and CDR2 YFSETQ. The CDR3 has 16 residues. The CDR3 region has the DNA TGCGCCAGCAGCTTGGACCAGGGGTGGTTTGAAGAGACCCAGTACTTC. Protein sequence: CASSLDQGWFEETQYF.

The rearrangement links TRBV5-4 to TRBJ2-7; TRBD2 matches 9 bases. Trimming at V came to 5 bases and at J to 0 bases, leaving 9 bases not matched to a gene. Germline CDR1 SGHNT, CDR2 YYREEE (reference sequence). The CDR3 consists of 16 residues. CDR3 region: CASSPSSGKSSYEQYF. In DNA form, the CDR3 reads TGTGCCAGCAGTCCCTCTAGCGGGAAAAGCTCCTACGAGCAGTACTTC.

The J gene is TRBJ1-2, the V gene TRBV5-6; possibly TRBD1 for D (5 bases). Germline loops: CDR1 SGHDT, CDR2 YYEEEE. The CDR3 is made up of 13 amino acids. V gave up 2 bases and J gave up 6 bases, with 11 bases separating them. As DNA, the CDR3 is TGTGCCAGCAGCTTTGAGACAGCTGATGGCTACACCTTC. The encoded protein is CASSFETADGYTF.

The rearrangement uses TRBV7-3 and TRBJ2-1, with 8 positions matching TRBD2. The V segment lost 4 bases and the J segment 7 bases; nucleotides outside the gene matches: 9. Germline CDR1 is SGHTA and CDR2 is FQGTGA. The CDR3 sequence is 15 residues long. CDR3 loop: CASSSGTSNWNEQFF. Here the CDR3 DNA reads TGTGCCAGCAGCTCCGGGACTAGTAACTGGAATGAGCAGTTCTTC.

This sequence joins TRBV6-2 or TRBV6-3 and TRBJ2-3; D possibly corresponds to TRBD2 (6 bases). V shed 0 bases and J shed 0 bases, with 13 bases lying between them. Germline values: CDR1 MNHEY, CDR2 SVGEGT. CDR3 length: 17 amino acids. The CDR3, as DNA: TGTGCCAGCAGTTACTCGAGGATAGCGGAAAGCACAGATACGCAGTATTTT. Translating it yields CASSYSRIAESTDTQYF.

V gene TRBV5-1 combines with J gene TRBJ2-3; the D gene is possibly TRBD1 (6 bases). The germline V and J ends were trimmed by 3 bases and 2 bases, with 13 bases remaining between them. CDR3 length equals 15 residues. The germline CDR1 and CDR2 sequences are SGHRS and YFSETQ. The CDR3 here is CASSSGQLNTDTQYF. DNA of the CDR3: TGCGCCAGCAGCTCAGGACAGCTAAACACAGATACGCAGTATTTT.

The J gene is TRBJ1-2, the V gene TRBV12-3 or TRBV12-4, with 9 bases matching TRBD1. J was trimmed by 7 bases and V by 6 bases; bases with no gene match: 6. This CDR3 is 13 amino acids long. The CDR3 coding sequence is TGTGCCAGCAGCACTGGGACAGGGCTTGGCTACACCTTC. It yields the protein CASSTGTGLGYTF.

The gene calls are TRBV7-9 and TRBJ2-1; 9 bases match TRBD2. The CDR3 is 15 amino acids. The trim removed 2 bases at V and 2 bases at J, leaving 1 base unmatched. Germline lookup yields CDR1 SEHNR and CDR2 FQNEAQ (reference sequence). The CDR3 region is CASSLPSGTYNEQFF. CDR3 bases: TGTGCCAGCAGCTTACCTAGCGGGACCTACAATGAGCAGTTCTTC.